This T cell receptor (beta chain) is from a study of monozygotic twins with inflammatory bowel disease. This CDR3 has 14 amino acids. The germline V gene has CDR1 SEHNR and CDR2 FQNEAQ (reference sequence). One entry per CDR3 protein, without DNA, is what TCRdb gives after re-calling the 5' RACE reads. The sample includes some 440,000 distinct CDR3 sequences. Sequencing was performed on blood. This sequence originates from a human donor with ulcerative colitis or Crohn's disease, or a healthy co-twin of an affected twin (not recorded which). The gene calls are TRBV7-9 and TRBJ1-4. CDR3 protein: CASSSGTYNEKLFF. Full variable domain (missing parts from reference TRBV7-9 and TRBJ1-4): DTGVSQNPRHKITKRGQNVTFRCDPISEHNRLYWYRQTLGQGPEFLTYFQNEAQLEKSRLLSDRFSAERPKGSFSTLEIQRTEQGDSAMYLCASSSGTYNEKLFFGSGTQLSVL.